This T cell receptor (beta chain) is from a study of T-cell reconstitution after alpha-beta-depleted transplantation in children. Study-level points and caveats: Reportedly, alpha-beta T cells present about two months post-transplant originated from several hundred expanded clones of graft origin.

Using unique molecular identifiers, the investigators prepared the TCRbeta library. TCRdb itself ran the PCR reads through MiXCR, one entry per CDR3 protein. The table records about 200,000 distinct CDR3 sequences, 5% to 7.5% of them present only once. This clonotype was recorded many times. Its antigen remains unknown. CDR3 length: 15 residues. V trimming: 1 base; J trimming: 7 bases; junction bases outside the gene matches: 5. Germline assignment: CDR1 MDHEN and CDR2 SYDVKM. The receptor comes from a girl under three years old with combined immunodeficiency, due to receive a stem cell transplant. The material sequenced was PBMCs, taken before TCRalphabeta/CD19-depleted stem cell transplant. The chain joins TRBV28 to TRBJ2-7, with 12 bases aligning to TRBD2. CDR3 sequence: CASSLSGLAGYEQYF. In DNA form, the CDR3 reads TGTGCCAGCAGTTTATCAGGACTAGCGGGGTATGAGCAGTACTTC.